This passage covers 22 T cell receptor gamma chains from one sample sequenced in a study of γδ T cells in repeated Plasmodium falciparum infection. TCRdb re-identified clones in the multiplex PCR reads via CATT. The data hold more than 20,000 gamma-chain clones, with about 2.9% observed a single time. Bulk repertoires came from Vgamma9/Vdelta2+ or Vdelta2-negative gammadelta T cells flow-sorted from PBMC. Sequenced sample: gamma-delta T cells from blood. The receptors here all came from a pool of human donors (malaria-infected and uninfected, not separated).

In the case of this clone: TCRdb shows a much larger clone's protein in place of this DNA's translation, and the two differ at residue 9, likely through a read error; the protein shown is translated from the DNA. The CDR3 here is CALWEGFACKKLF. The CDR3 region has the DNA TGTGCCTTGTGGGAGGGCTTTGCTTGTAAGAAACTCTTT. This chain joins TRGV9 and TRGJ1 or TRGJ2. Per germline, CDR1 GITISATS and CDR2 ISYDGTV (reference sequence). This CDR3 has 13 residues. Trimming at V came to 2 bases and at J to 9 bases, leaving 10 bases not matched to a gene.

Concerning this clone: TCRdb attributes to this sequence the protein of a much larger clone, which differs from the DNA translation at residue 8; a read error is likely, and the protein displayed is translated from the DNA. This specimen includes other DNA sequences encoding the same CDR3. CDR3 sequence (DNA): TGTGCCTTGTGGGAGGTTCCGAGGAAACTCTTT. Translating gives CALWEVPRKLF. The rearrangement links TRGV9 to TRGJ1 or TRGJ2. No J segment appears in TCRdb, so it was assigned here by matching the sequence to germline. Losses at the gene ends were 1 base for V and 12 bases for J; bases not matched to a gene: 6. In germline, CDR1 is GITISATS, CDR2 ISYDGTV (reference sequence). The CDR3 is 11 residues long.

This clone was counted a few times. The protein TCRdb lists belongs to a much larger clone and differs from this DNA's translation at residue 6, which points to a read error; the protein shown is made from the DNA. The chain combines TRGV4 with TRGJ1 or TRGJ2. The J gene is absent in TCRdb and was assigned here via DNA matching to germline. J was trimmed by 0 bases and V by 4 bases; bases with no gene match: 6. Germline CDR1 EGSTGY, CDR2 YDSYTSSV. The CDR3 contains 14 residues. In nucleotides, the CDR3 is TGTGCCACCTGGGAAGCCACGAATTATTATAAGAAACTCTTT. This translates into CATWEATNYYKKLF.

There are many counts of this clone. The chain is built from TRGV5 and TRGJ1 or TRGJ2. The CDR3 sequence is 14 residues long. Per the germline V gene, CDR1 is VINAFY and CDR2 is YDVSNSKD. V shed 2 bases, J shed 7 bases, and the junction held 11 bases outside the gene matches. CDR3 sequence: CATWDKKGGYKKLF. The CDR3 DNA is TGTGCCACCTGGGACAAAAAGGGGGGATATAAGAAACTCTTT.

A few counts support this clone. TCRdb records a much larger clone's protein for this DNA, with a difference at residue 12 that likely arises from a read error; the protein given is the translation of the DNA. No call exists for the J gene, whereas the V gene is TRGV4. This CDR3 has 14 residues. CDR1 is EGSTGY, CDR2 YDSYTSSV, per germline. CDR3 DNA: TGTGCCACCTGGGATGGCCGTCGCGATTATAAGGAACTCTTT. Its protein product is CATWDGRRDYKELF.

This clone is medium-sized by share. The identical CDR3 is also encoded by other nucleotide sequences in the sample. The V and J genes are TRGV9 and TRGJP. Germline assignment: CDR1 GITISATS and CDR2 ISYDGTV (reference sequence). The CDR3 spans 15 residues. The ends lost 6 bases at V and 4 bases at J; junction bases unmatched: 3. As DNA, the CDR3 is TGTGCCTTGTGGTCTCAAGAGTTGGGCAAAAAAATCAAGGTATTT. Protein product: CALWSQELGKKIKVF.

In its sample, this clone was seen many times. A much bigger clone sits one base away, suggesting this may be a read error. The V and J genes are TRGV2 and TRGJP2. This CDR3 spans 16 amino acids. Germline CDR1 is EGSNGY and CDR2 is YDSYNSKV. V lost 1 base and J lost 1; bases outside the gene matches: 6. The CDR3 protein is CATWDGQCSSDWIKTF. CDR3 nucleotide sequence: TGTGCCACCTGGGACGGACAATGTAGTAGTGATTGGATCAAGACGTTT.

This clone was counted only a few times. This DNA translates differently at residue 7 from the TCRdb protein, which is that of a much larger clone; a read error is likely, and the protein shown is the DNA's own translation. The V gene is TRGV9, the J gene TRGJ1 or TRGJ2. TCRdb supplies no J gene; here it was assigned by aligning the nucleotide sequence to germline. Losses at the gene ends were 0 bases for V and 0 bases for J; bases not matched to a gene: 14. Per germline, CDR1 GITISATS and CDR2 ISYDGTV (reference sequence). The CDR3 length is 18 residues. CDR3 amino acids: CALWEVSLPHRNYYKKLF. The CDR3 bases are TGTGCCTTGTGGGAGGTGTCCCTCCCTCACCGGAATTATTATAAGAAACTCTTT.

This clone was picked up many times. Written as DNA, the CDR3 is TGTGCCACCTGGGACAGTGACCTCACTTATTATAAGAAACTCTTT. Protein: CATWDSDLTYYKKLF. The genes are TRGV3 and TRGJ1 or TRGJ2. The J gene was not available in TCRdb and was assigned here by matching the DNA to germline segments. There are 15 residues in the CDR3. The germline V gene encodes CDR1 VTNTFY and CDR2 YDVSTARD (reference sequence). V dropped 1 base and J dropped 3; count of bases not matched to a gene: 9.

This clone was counted ten times or more. The rearrangement joins TRGV3 to TRGJ1 or TRGJ2. Trimming cost V 1 base and J 8 bases; bases outside gene matches: 5. The CDR3 has 12 residues. Per germline, CDR1 VTNTFY and CDR2 YDVSTARD (reference sequence). The DNA of the CDR3 is TGTGCCACCTGGGACAGTCACCATAAGAAACTCTTT. Its protein is CATWDSHHKKLF.

This clone was recorded at least ten times. This may be a read error, as it is one base from a much larger clone. The V and J genes are TRGV3 and TRGJ1 or TRGJ2. Here the J gene was assigned by germline matching of the DNA, as TCRdb has none. The CDR3 is 10 amino acids. CDR1 and CDR2 from the germline V gene are VTNTFY and YDVSTARD (reference sequence). V lost 6 bases, J lost 12 bases, and 8 bases stayed unmatched. CDR3 region: CATWMRLKLF. DNA for the CDR3: TGTGCCACCTGGATGCGTTTGAAACTCTTT.

This clone occurred many times. A much larger clonotype is one base distant, so this may be a read error. Other DNA sequences in the sample encode the same CDR3. This chain joins TRGV3 and TRGJP2. Germline CDR1 VTNTFY, CDR2 YDVSTARD (reference sequence). The CDR3 sequence is 16 residues long. The CDR3 sequence: CATWDRLMNSDWIKTF. CDR3 sequence (DNA): TGCGCCACCTGGGACAGGCTTATGAATAGTGATTGGATCAAGACGTTT.

Only a few counts were recorded for this clone. The protein in TCRdb stems from a much larger clone and differs at residue 9 from this DNA's translation, likely a read error; here the protein is translated from the DNA. V gene TRGV9 combines with J gene TRGJ1 or TRGJ2. TCRdb lists no J gene, so it was determined here by aligning the DNA to germline. The V and J ends lost 0 bases and 6 bases, in that order; junction bases with no gene match: 8. The CDR3 has 14 residues. Germline V CDR1 and CDR2: GITISATS, ISYDGTV (reference sequence). CDR3 DNA: TGTGCCTTGTGGGAGGTGGTTCTAGGTTATAAGAAACTCTTT. Translating gives CALWEVVLGYKKLF.

This clone occurred many times. A far larger clone lies a single base away; this is likely a read error. V and J are TRGV4 and TRGJ1 or TRGJ2. Looked up from germline, CDR1 is EGSTGY and CDR2 is YDSYTSSV. The CDR3 length is 13 residues. CDR3 residues: CATWDGNYYKTLF. The CDR3 DNA is TGTGCCACCTGGGATGGGAATTATTATAAGACACTCTTT.

At least ten counts were recorded for this clone. For this DNA, TCRdb reports the protein of a much larger clone, which diverges at residue 11, most likely from a read error; the protein presented here is translated directly from the DNA. The genes are TRGV2 and TRGJ1 or TRGJ2. Germline CDR1 is EGSNGY and CDR2 is YDSYNSKV. The CDR3 has 15 residues. DNA for the CDR3: TGTGCCACCTGGGACGGGCCGCGCCATTATTGTAAGAAACTCTTT. Its translation is CATWDGPRHYCKKLF.

About this clone: The TCRdb protein, from a much larger clone, departs from this DNA's translation at residue 2, likely by read error; the protein shown derives from the DNA. The chain links TRGV9 to TRGJP. In the absence of a J gene in TCRdb, the DNA was matched to germline to assign it here. CDR3 length equals 17 residues. Germline assignment: CDR1 GITISATS and CDR2 ISYDGTV (reference sequence). The CDR3 DNA reads TGTACCTTGTGGGAGGCTATACAAGAGTTGGGCAAAAAAATCAAGGTATTT. It codes for CTLWEAIQELGKKIKVF.

Points on this clone: TCRdb's protein, taken from a much larger clone, differs from this DNA's translation at residue 3, likely owing to a read error; the protein displayed comes from the DNA. J is TRGJ1 or TRGJ2 and V is TRGV5. TCRdb records no J gene; here it was assigned by comparing the DNA to germline. The CDR3 consists of 13 residues. Germline assignment: CDR1 VINAFY and CDR2 YDVSNSKD. The CDR3 DNA reads as TGTGCCGCCTGGGACAGGCAGGGGTATAAGAAACTCTTT. Encoded protein: CAAWDRQGYKKLF.

In its sample, this clone was seen many times. The protein held in TCRdb is that of a much larger clone and does not match this DNA's translation at residue 7, likely because of a read error; the protein shown is translated from the DNA. This chain uses TRGV9 with TRGJP. CDR1 and CDR2 (germline): GITISATS, ISYDGTV (reference sequence). V was clipped by 4 bases and J by 9 bases; unmatched bases: 6. The CDR3 consists of 15 residues. Here the CDR3 DNA reads TGTGCCTTGTGGGATGAAGGGTTGGGCAAAAAAATCAAGGTATTT. This translates into CALWDEGLGKKIKVF.

This clone was detected a few times. A far larger clone lies a single base away; this is likely a read error. The V call is TRGV9, the J call TRGJ1 or TRGJ2. The J gene was missing in TCRdb and was found by matching the end of the DNA to germline. The V gene's germline CDR1 is GITISATS and CDR2 ISYDGTV (reference sequence). The CDR3 is 12 residues long. CDR3 sequence reads: CALWKNYHKKLF. The CDR3 nucleotides are TGTGCCTTGTGGAAGAATTATCATAAGAAACTCTTT.

Notes on this clone: A far larger clone differs by one base, so this is likely a read error. Distinct nucleotide sequences in the sample also encode this CDR3. The rearrangement links TRGV9 to TRGJ1 or TRGJ2. TCRdb does not report a J gene; here it was assigned by matching the DNA to germline references. The ends lost 2 bases at V and 7 bases at J; junction bases unmatched: 11. The CDR3 has 14 residues. Germline CDR1 reads GITISATS; CDR2 reads ISYDGTV (reference sequence). CDR3 nucleotide sequence: TGTGCCTTGTGGGAGGAATGCTCCTACTATAAGAAACTCTTT. It codes for CALWEECSYYKKLF.

This clone was detected ten times or more. With only one base between it and a far larger clone, this is likely a read error. Other DNA sequences from this sample encode an identical CDR3 as well. The gene calls are TRGV9 and TRGJP. The J gene comes from matching the DNA to germline here; TCRdb lacks it. Germline CDR1 reads GITISATS; CDR2 reads ISYDGTV (reference sequence). CDR3 size: 17 residues. CDR3 protein: CALWEKGQELGKKIKVF. As DNA, the CDR3 is TGTGCCCTGTGGGAGAAGGGGCAAGAGTTGGGCAAAAAAATCAAGGTATTT.

Comments on this clone: The amino acid sequence in TCRdb belongs to a much larger clone and departs from this DNA's translation at residue 7, likely a sequencing read error; the sequence shown is translated from the DNA. The rearrangement links TRGV9 to TRGJP2. TCRdb leaves out the J gene; it was filled in here by matching the DNA to germline. Germline assignment: CDR1 GITISATS and CDR2 ISYDGTV (reference sequence). Germline trimming cut 3 bases from V and 4 bases from J; bases unmatched to any gene: 5. The CDR3 sequence is 14 residues long. Here the CDR3 reads CALWEYNSDWIKTF. In DNA, the CDR3 is TGTGCCTTGTGGGAGTATAATAGTGATTGGATCAAGACGTTT.